A single sample is the source of the 23 T cell receptor beta chains below, sequenced in a study of T cell repertoires in cytomegalovirus infection. Each CDR3 protein gets one entry after TCRdb re-called the reads with MiXCR. The sample shows 500,000 or so distinct CDR3 sequences, approximately 15% of them seen only once. Sequenced: CD8+ T cells from PBMCs. These receptors all stem from a human donor in good health (CMV status not recorded). Some clones in this sample may be carry-over from other donors' samples.

Notes on this clonotype: A read error is possible here, since a much larger clone lies one base away. This CDR3 is CASSSMNREEYF. CDR3 DNA sequence: TGTGCCAGTAGTTCGATGAACCGGGAGGAGTACTTC. The chain has TRBV19 and TRBJ2-7, with TRBD2 matching over 7 bases. Trimming took 5 bases from V and 11 from J; bases not matched to a gene: 9. The CDR3 runs 12 residues. Germline lookup yields CDR1 LNHDA and CDR2 SQIVND (reference sequence).

This clonotype was seen many times. J is TRBJ1-5 and V is TRBV7-6, with TRBD1 matching over 8 bases. The germline CDR1 and CDR2 sequences are SGHVS and FNYEAQ. Trimming cost V 5 bases and J 7 bases; bases outside gene matches: 10. CDR3 length: 15 residues. The CDR3 bases are TGTGCCAGCAGCACCAAGACAGGGGTTGGGCAGCCCCAGCATTTT. Translating gives CASSTKTGVGQPQHF.

The rearrangement joins TRBV28 to TRBJ2-5, with D perhaps matching TRBD2 (6 bases). Looked up from germline, CDR1 is MDHEN and CDR2 is SYDVKM. The CDR3 has 17 amino acids. V lost 3 bases and J 5 bases, leaving 22 bases between the germline ends. DNA for the CDR3: TGTGCCAGCAGTTTGGATTCAGGAGCGGGCCTAGTGGAGACCCAGTACTTC. This encodes CASSLDSGAGLVETQYF.

The chain is built from TRBV15 and TRBJ1-1; no reliable D call. From germline, CDR1 is LNHNV and CDR2 YYDKDF (reference sequence). This CDR3 spans 14 amino acids. V lost 3 bases, J lost 11 bases, and 19 bases lay in between. The CDR3 DNA reads TGTGCCACCAGCAGGGGAGGGAAGCAAATTGGGGCTTTCTTT. Protein: CATSRGGKQIGAFF. Together with reference TRBV15 and TRBJ1-1, the CDR3 gives the full variable domain: DAMVIQNPRYQVTQFGKPVTLSCSQTLNHNVMYWYQQKSSQAPKLLFHYYDKDFNNEADTPDNFQSRRPNTSFCFLDIRSPGLGDTAMYLCATSRGGKQIGAFFGQGTRLTVV.

The table lists this clonotype with a few counts. The rearrangement joins TRBV19 to TRBJ2-2, with unresolved D. CDR1 LNHDA and CDR2 SQIVND come from the germline V gene (reference sequence). The CDR3 extends over 16 amino acids. V gave up 6 bases and J gave up 1 base, with 15 bases separating them. For the CDR3, the DNA is TGTGCCAGTAGGGGAACAAGACTCGAGAACACCGGGGAGCTGTTTTTT. Translating it yields CASRGTRLENTGELFF.

This clonotype occurred many times. The V and J genes are TRBV20-1 and TRBJ1-6, with 8 positions matching TRBD1. The ends lost 1 base at V and 9 bases at J; junction bases unmatched: 2. This CDR3 is built from 13 residues. The V gene's germline CDR1 is DFQATT and CDR2 SNEGSKA (reference sequence). The CDR3 DNA reads as TGCAGTGCTAGAGGGACAGGGATTTCACCCCTCCACTTT. It is translated as CSARGTGISPLHF.

This clonotype was picked up many times. The chain combines TRBV12-3 or TRBV12-4 with TRBJ2-7, with TRBD2 matching over 12 bases. This CDR3 has 18 residues. V was pared by 5 bases and J by 6 bases, with 17 bases of the junction left unmatched. The CDR3, as DNA: TGTGCCAGCAGTCCCCCCGCTAGCGGGAGGGTCAGGCTCTCCGAGCAGTACTTC. Translation: CASSPPASGRVRLSEQYF.

In its sample, this clonotype was seen many times. The V call is TRBV24-1, the J call TRBJ1-5; D remains ambiguous. The V gene's germline CDR1 is KGHDR and CDR2 SFDVKD. The CDR3 covers 15 residues. The V and J ends lost 4 bases and 1 base respectively, with 10 bases between them. CDR3: CATSEFGRSNQPQHF. The CDR3 bases are TGTGCCACCAGTGAATTTGGACGGAGCAATCAGCCCCAGCATTTT.

This clonotype was counted ten times or more. CDR3 region: CASSLRGGGRNQPQHF. In DNA form, the CDR3 reads TGTGCCAGCAGTTTAAGGGGCGGCGGGCGCAATCAGCCCCAGCATTTT. This chain links TRBV27 with TRBJ1-5; D possibly corresponds to TRBD1 (5 bases). This CDR3 spans 16 amino acids. The germline CDR1 and CDR2 sequences are MNHEY and SMNVEV (reference sequence). V gave up 2 bases and J gave up 2 bases, with 13 bases separating them.

This clonotype was picked up many times. The chain recombines TRBV12-3 or TRBV12-4 with TRBJ2-1; D gene uncertain. The ends were cut back, 0 bases at V and 8 bases at J, with 8 bases in the middle. CDR3 length: 13 amino acids. Here the CDR3 DNA reads TGTGCCAGCAGTTTAGCTTTGAGCGATGAGCAGTTCTTC. Protein product: CASSLALSDEQFF.

This chain joins TRBV24-1 and TRBJ2-4, with TRBD1 matching over 12 bases. This CDR3 region has 17 residues. Germline CDR1 and CDR2: KGHDR and SFDVKD. Trimming removed 0 bases from V and 6 bases from J; junction bases left unmatched: 5. Written as DNA, the CDR3 is TGTGCCACCAGTGATTTGTGGGACAGGGGGCGTATAAACATTCAGTACTTC. Translated: CATSDLWDRGRINIQYF.

This clonotype turned up a few times. The CDR3 DNA reads as TGTGCCAGCAGTTTCTGGGACAGCCAAGGGTCGGGGCAGTTCTTC. It is translated as CASSFWDSQGSGQFF. The chain recombines TRBV28 with TRBJ2-1, with TRBD1 identical over 7 bases. The ends lost 3 bases at V and 12 bases at J; junction bases unmatched: 14. This CDR3 has 15 residues. The germline gives CDR1 MDHEN, CDR2 SYDVKM. Filled out from reference TRBV28 and TRBJ2-1, the complete variable domain reads DVKVTQSSRYLVKRTGEKVFLECVQDMDHENMFWYRQDPGLGLRLIYFSYDVKMKEKGDIPEGYSVSREKKERFSLILESASTNQTSMYLCASSFWDSQGSGQFFGPGTRLTVL.

This clonotype has only a few counts. The rearrangement joins TRBV11-2 to TRBJ1-2; TRBD1 matches 9 bases. Germline loops: CDR1 SGHAT, CDR2 FQNNGV. The CDR3 has 18 amino acids. V dropped 4 bases and J dropped 6; count of bases not matched to a gene: 18. The CDR3 nucleotides are TGTGCCAGCAGCTCTTCTCCTCTGACCCGGGACAGGGATCATGGCTACACCTTC. The encoded protein is CASSSSPLTRDRDHGYTF.

The sample holds a few counts of this clonotype. The rearrangement uses TRBV29-1 and TRBJ2-7, with D unresolved. Per germline, CDR1 SQVTM and CDR2 ANQGSEA. The CDR3 is made up of 12 amino acids. Trimming stripped 3 bases from V and 3 bases from J, with 9 bases between. CDR3 bases: TGCAGCGTTGAGGGCGGAAACTACGAGCAGTACTTC. Translation: CSVEGGNYEQYF.

Many counts were recorded for this clonotype. The chain has TRBV6-6 and TRBJ2-7, with D perhaps TRBD2 (5 bases). This CDR3 is 14 amino acids long. The germline gives CDR1 MNHNY, CDR2 SVGAGI (reference sequence). Trimming took off 8 bases at V and 5 bases at J, with 19 bases between the two ends. Written as DNA, the CDR3 is TGTGCCAGCCTCGACGGGGAAGGGATGAACGAGCAGTACTTC. This sequence encodes CASLDGEGMNEQYF.

This chain connects TRBV5-1 to TRBJ2-1, with unresolved D. Germline V gene data show CDR1 as SGHRS and CDR2 as YFSETQ. The CDR3 spans 12 residues. The ends were cut back, 4 bases at V and 6 bases at J, with 8 bases in the middle. CDR3 nucleotide sequence: TGCGCCAGCAGCCAAGGATCCAATGAGCAGTTCTTC. It yields the protein CASSQGSNEQFF.

This clonotype was seen ten or more times. The chain couples TRBV10-3 to TRBJ1-2; no firm D call. This CDR3 has 12 amino acids. Germline values: CDR1 ENHRY, CDR2 SYGVKD. Trimming stripped 0 bases from V and 7 bases from J, with 6 bases between. This CDR3 reads CAISESRSGYTF. The DNA for the CDR3 is TGTGCCATCAGTGAGTCGCGGAGTGGCTACACCTTC.

The gene calls are TRBV12-5 and TRBJ2-7, with D possibly matching TRBD2 (6 bases). Germline-derived CDR1 and CDR2 are LGHNT and FRNRAP. The CDR3 runs 12 residues. The V and J ends lost 6 bases and 4 bases respectively, with 10 bases between them. In DNA form, the CDR3 reads TGTGCTAGTGGCATCGGGACTTACGAGCAGTACTTC. This translates into CASGIGTYEQYF.

This rearrangement joins TRBV19 to TRBJ2-3; 8 bases line up with TRBD1. The ends lost 3 bases at V and 6 bases at J; junction bases unmatched: 8. Looked up from germline, CDR1 is LNHDA and CDR2 is SQIVND (reference sequence). The CDR3 runs to 15 residues. The CDR3 protein is CASSIRQGIEDTQYF. The CDR3 DNA sequence: TGTGCCAGTAGTATCCGACAGGGGATCGAGGATACGCAGTATTTT. Combining the CDR3 with reference TRBV19 and TRBJ2-3 gives the whole variable domain DGGITQSPKYLFRKEGQNVTLSCEQNLNHDAMYWYRQDPGQGLRLIYYSQIVNDFQKGDIAEGYSVSREKKESFPLTVTSAQKNPTAFYLCASSIRQGIEDTQYFGPGTRLTVL.

Of note for this clonotype: Lacking the conserved final phenylalanine or tryptophan, this CDR3 likely reflects a read error. It is unclear where the CDR3 begins or ends on the DNA, so no DNA is shown, and the CDR3 is as TCRdb lists it. The gene calls are TRBV9 and TRBJ1-1. The CDR3 spans 13 amino acids, including both terminal residues. Germline V lookup: CDR1 SGDLS, CDR2 YYNGEE. The CDR3 spells CASSVGGSTEAVY.

This clonotype came up many times. The chain recombines TRBV7-3 with TRBJ2-5, with 14 bases matching TRBD2. Trimming took 3 bases from V and 5 from J; bases not matched to a gene: 5. Germline V lookup: CDR1 SGHTA, CDR2 FQGTGA. The CDR3 length is 16 residues. The CDR3 DNA reads as TGTGCCAGCAGCTTGGGACTAGCGGGAGTAAGGGAGACCCAGTACTTC. Residues: CASSLGLAGVRETQYF.

This clonotype came up many times. The chain is built from TRBV7-8 and TRBJ1-4; D call uncertain. Trimming removed 1 base from V and 7 bases from J, with 7 bases in between. Germline V gene data show CDR1 as SGHVS and CDR2 as FQNEAQ. The CDR3 has 13 amino acids. The CDR3 protein is CASSLDSPEKLFF. The CDR3 DNA sequence: TGTGCCAGCAGCTTAGATTCTCCTGAAAAACTGTTTTTT.

V and J are TRBV29-1 and TRBJ2-4, with TRBD2 matching over 7 bases. Germline V gene lookup returns CDR1 SQVTM and CDR2 ANQGSEA. J lost 8 bases, V lost 6 bases, and 10 bases had no gene match. This CDR3 contains 13 residues. The CDR3 DNA reads as TGCAGCGTCTGGGAGGGAAATTCGGACATTCAGTACTTC. Translating gives CSVWEGNSDIQYF.